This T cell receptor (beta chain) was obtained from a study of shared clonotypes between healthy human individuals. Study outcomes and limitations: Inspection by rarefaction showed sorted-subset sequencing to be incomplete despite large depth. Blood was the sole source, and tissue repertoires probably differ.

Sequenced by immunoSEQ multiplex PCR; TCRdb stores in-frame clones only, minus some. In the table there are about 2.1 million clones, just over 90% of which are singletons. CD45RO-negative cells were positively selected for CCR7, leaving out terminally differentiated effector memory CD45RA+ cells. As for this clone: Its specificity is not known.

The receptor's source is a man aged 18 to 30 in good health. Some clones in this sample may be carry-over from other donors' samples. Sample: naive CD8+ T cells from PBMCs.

CDR3 amino acids: CASSLGRSGELFF. The CDR3 DNA reads as TGTGCCAGCAGCTTAGGTCGGAGCGGGGAGCTGTTTTTT. V and J are TRBV11-1 and TRBJ2-2, with D uncertain. Trimming pared 1 base from V and 7 bases from J, leaving 7 bases between. Germline V CDR1 and CDR2: SGHAT, FQDESV (reference sequence). This CDR3 is 13 amino acids long.